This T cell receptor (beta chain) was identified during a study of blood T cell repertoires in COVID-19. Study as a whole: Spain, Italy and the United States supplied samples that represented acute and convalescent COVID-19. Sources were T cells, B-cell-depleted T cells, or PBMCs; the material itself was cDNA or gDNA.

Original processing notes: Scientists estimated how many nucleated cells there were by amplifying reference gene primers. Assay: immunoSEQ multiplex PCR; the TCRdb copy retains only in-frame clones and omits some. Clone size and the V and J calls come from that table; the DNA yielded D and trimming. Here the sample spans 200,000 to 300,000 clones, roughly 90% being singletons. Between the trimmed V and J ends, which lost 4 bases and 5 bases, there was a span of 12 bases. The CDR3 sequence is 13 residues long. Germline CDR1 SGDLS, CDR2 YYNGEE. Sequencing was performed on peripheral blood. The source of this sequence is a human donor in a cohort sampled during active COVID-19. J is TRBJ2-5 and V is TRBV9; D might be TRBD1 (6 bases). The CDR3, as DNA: TGTGCCAGCAGCAAGGACAGCAGGGAGACCCAGTACTTC. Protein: CASSKDSRETQYF.